This TCR beta chain is drawn from a study of cytomegalovirus exposure and HLA in healthy donors. Points from the study as a whole: Sequencing likely generated an artifact that appeared as a cluster of highly shared sequence variants. The authors later linked a missense DCLRE1C variant to TCR beta V- and J-gene trimming.

In regard to this clone: The antigen remains unidentified. Compared with germline, one end of the junction differs, possibly owing to a read error. Other DNA variants within this sample encode the same CDR3.

Each donor was nominally healthy when sampled (though unrecorded immune exposures were likely). PCR used 60 Vbeta primers and 13 Jbeta primers. Per the authors' pipeline: Later work found tens of millions of unique TCR beta chains, with about 10 million shared. Profiled with immunoSEQ multiplex PCR; TCRdb holds only in-frame clones, not every one. V and J calls plus clone size are reproduced from that table; the DNA served to infer D and trimming. The repertoire consists of 55,000 to 80,000 clones, with 65% to 80% occurring once and the leading ten covering about 20%. Germline CDR1 GTSNPN, CDR2 SVGIG (reference sequence). The CDR3 spans 13 residues.

Sequencing was done on a sample of PBMCs. J is TRBJ1-6 and V is TRBV30; 10 nucleotides agree with TRBD1. The sequence derives from a man aged 35 to 55 in good health and CMV-seropositive. This chain's CDR3 is CACGQGGNSPLHF. CDR3 bases: TGTGCCTGTGGACAGGGGGGTAATTCCCCCCTCCACTTT.